The T cell receptor (beta chain) described here comes from a study of shared clonotypes between healthy human individuals. Study-wide results and caveats: Naive subsets, compared against memory subsets, generally had larger estimated richness values. Naive CD4 clonotypes were shared across a few donors at roughly 5.3%.

This clone was counted a few times. Its antigen is undetermined. The length of the CDR3 is 14 residues. Trimming cost V 4 bases and J 5 bases, with 16 bases left between them. Germline CDR1 SGDLS, CDR2 YYNGEE. The assay was immunoSEQ multiplex PCR, and TCRdb's table has in-frame clones only and misses some. The repertoire includes about 95,000 clones, under 80% of them detected once, and 40% to 45% sits in the top ten. Healthy and HIV-negative, the adult donors had no recent acute infections or vaccinations. Sequencing was performed on memory CD8+ T cells sorted from blood. Sample subset: CD45RO+ cells pooled with CCR7-negative TemRA cells. The chain carries TRBV9 and TRBJ2-7, with TRBD2 as a possible D gene (6 bases). This receptor was identified in a man in his thirties or forties in good health. The CDR3: CASSPFGGINEQYF. CDR3 bases: TGTGCCAGCAGCCCTTTCGGCGGGATCAACGAGCAGTACTTC.